One sample yielded the 4 T cell receptor beta chains listed below, sequenced in a study of CD8+CD57+ T cells in acquired aplastic anemia. Genomic DNA served as template for TCR beta VDJ and CDR3 profiling. Using its own MiXCR run on the reads, TCRdb lists one record per CDR3 protein. The sample carries 200,000 or so distinct CDR3 sequences, over 60% recorded once. Sequences were obtained from sorted CD4+, CD8+, or CD8+CD57+ T cells (not recorded which) from PBMCs. All receptors derive from a human donor with severe aplastic anemia or a healthy control (not recorded which).

This clonotype was seen more than once but under ten times. The J gene is TRBJ2-5, the V gene TRBV29-1, with 8 nucleotides matching TRBD2. This CDR3 comprises 13 residues. Germline CDR1 and CDR2: SQVTM and ANQGSEA. V was pared by 4 bases and J by 3 bases, with 4 bases of the junction left unmatched. CDR3: CSVVLTSEETQYF. As DNA, the CDR3 is TGCAGCGTTGTCTTGACTAGCGAAGAGACCCAGTACTTC.

The chain combines TRBV2 with TRBJ2-3; D is tentatively TRBD1 or TRBD2 (5 bases each). Trimming stripped 5 bases from V and 10 bases from J, with 25 bases between. Germline V CDR1 and CDR2: SNHLY, FYNNEI. The CDR3 totals 16 residues. CDR3 DNA: TGTGCCAGCAGTCTCCTTCGAGCGGTCCAAGGGGTGGCGCAGTATTTT. Its protein product is CASSLLRAVQGVAQYF.

The rearrangement uses TRBV5-5 and TRBJ1-1; 7 nucleotides line up with TRBD1. J lost 7 bases, V lost 4 bases, and 7 bases had no gene match. In germline, CDR1 is SGHKS, CDR2 YYEKEE (reference sequence). The CDR3 is 13 residues long. The CDR3 reads CASSALRDSEAFF. CDR3 DNA: TGTGCCAGCAGCGCATTAAGGGACAGTGAAGCTTTCTTT.

To note about this clonotype: A much larger clone is a single base away; this may be a read error. The gene calls are TRBV7-9 and TRBJ2-5; 10 bases align to TRBD1. CDR3 length: 20 amino acids. Germline CDR1 is SEHNR and CDR2 is FQNEAQ (reference sequence). V lost 5 bases, J lost 3 bases, and 21 bases stayed unmatched. For the CDR3, the DNA is TGTGCCAGCAGCCTTTTGGGGACAGGGGCTTCCTTGACCTTAAAAGAGACCCAGTACTTC. Encoded protein: CASSLLGTGASLTLKETQYF.